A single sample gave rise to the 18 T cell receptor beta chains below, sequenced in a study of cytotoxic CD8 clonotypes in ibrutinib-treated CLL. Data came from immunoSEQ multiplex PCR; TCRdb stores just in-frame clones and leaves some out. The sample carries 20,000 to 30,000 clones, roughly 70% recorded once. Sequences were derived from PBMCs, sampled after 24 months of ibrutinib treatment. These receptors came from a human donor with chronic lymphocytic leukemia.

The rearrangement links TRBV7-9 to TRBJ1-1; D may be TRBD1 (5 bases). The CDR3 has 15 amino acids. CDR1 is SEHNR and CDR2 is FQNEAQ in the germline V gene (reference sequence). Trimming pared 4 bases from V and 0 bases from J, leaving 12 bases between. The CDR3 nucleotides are TGTGCCAGCAGCTCCAAGGGGTGGATGAACACTGAAGCTTTCTTT. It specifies CASSSKGWMNTEAFF.

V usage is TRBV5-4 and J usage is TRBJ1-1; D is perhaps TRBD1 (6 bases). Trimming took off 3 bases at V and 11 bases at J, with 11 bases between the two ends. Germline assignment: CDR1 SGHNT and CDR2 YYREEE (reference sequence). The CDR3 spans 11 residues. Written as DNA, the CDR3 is TGTGCCAGCAGCTCAGGACAGAGGGCTTTCTTT. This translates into CASSSGQRAFF.

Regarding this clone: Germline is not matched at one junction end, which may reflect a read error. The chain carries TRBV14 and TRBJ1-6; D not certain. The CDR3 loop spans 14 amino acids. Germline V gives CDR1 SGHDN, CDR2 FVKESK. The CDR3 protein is CASSQDMIGSPLYF. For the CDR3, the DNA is TGTGCCAGCAGCCAAGATATGATAGGTTCACCCCTCTACTTT.

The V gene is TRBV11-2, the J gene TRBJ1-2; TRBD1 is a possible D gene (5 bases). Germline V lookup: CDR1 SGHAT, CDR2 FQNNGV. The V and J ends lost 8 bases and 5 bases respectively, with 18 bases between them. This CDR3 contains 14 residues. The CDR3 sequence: CASSPPPGTYGYTF. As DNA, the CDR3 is TGTGCCAGCTCACCACCGCCAGGGACTTATGGCTACACCTTC.

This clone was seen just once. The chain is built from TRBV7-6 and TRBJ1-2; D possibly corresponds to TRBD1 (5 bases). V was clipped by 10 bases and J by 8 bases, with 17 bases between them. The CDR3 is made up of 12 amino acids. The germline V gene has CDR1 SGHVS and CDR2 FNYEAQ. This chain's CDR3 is CATGTTTRGYTF. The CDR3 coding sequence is TGTGCCACGGGGACTACCACGAGGGGCTACACCTTC.

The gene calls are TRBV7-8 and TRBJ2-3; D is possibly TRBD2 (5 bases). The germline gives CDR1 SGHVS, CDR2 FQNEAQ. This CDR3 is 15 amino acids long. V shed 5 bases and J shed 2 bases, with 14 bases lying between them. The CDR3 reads CASSPGRWDTDTQYF. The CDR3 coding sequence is TGTGCCAGCAGCCCGGGGAGATGGGACACAGATACGCAGTATTTT.

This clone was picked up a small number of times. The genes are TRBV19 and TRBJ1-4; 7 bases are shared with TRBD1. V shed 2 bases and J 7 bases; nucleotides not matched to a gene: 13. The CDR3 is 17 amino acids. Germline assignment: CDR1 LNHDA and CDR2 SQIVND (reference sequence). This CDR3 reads CASSIFNRQGGSEKLFF. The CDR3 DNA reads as TGTGCCAGTAGTATATTCAATCGACAGGGCGGTAGTGAAAAACTGTTTTTT.

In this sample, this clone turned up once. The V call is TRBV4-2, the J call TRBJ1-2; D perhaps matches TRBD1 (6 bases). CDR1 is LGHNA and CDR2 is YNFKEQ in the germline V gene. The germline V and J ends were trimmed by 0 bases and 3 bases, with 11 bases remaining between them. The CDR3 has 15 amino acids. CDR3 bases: TGTGCCAGCAGCCAAGACCTCGGGGGCGACTATGGCTACACCTTC. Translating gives CASSQDLGGDYGYTF.

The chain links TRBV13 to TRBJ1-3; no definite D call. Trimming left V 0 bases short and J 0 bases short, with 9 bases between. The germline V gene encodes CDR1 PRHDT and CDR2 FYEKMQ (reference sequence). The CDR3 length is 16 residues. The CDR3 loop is CASSLGRGISGNTIYF. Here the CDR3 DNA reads TGTGCCAGCAGCTTAGGGCGGGGTATCTCTGGAAACACCATATATTTT.

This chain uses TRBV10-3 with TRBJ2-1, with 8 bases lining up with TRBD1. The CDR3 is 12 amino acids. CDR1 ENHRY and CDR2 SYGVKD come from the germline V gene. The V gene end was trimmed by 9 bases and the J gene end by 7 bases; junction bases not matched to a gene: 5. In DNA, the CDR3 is TGTGCCATAACTACAGGGGGTAATGAGCAGTTCTTC. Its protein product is CAITTGGNEQFF.

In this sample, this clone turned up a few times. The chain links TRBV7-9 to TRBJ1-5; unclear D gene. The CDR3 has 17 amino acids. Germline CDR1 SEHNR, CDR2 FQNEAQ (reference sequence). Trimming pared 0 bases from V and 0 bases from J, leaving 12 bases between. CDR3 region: CASSLAFGFDSNQPQHF. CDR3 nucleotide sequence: TGTGCCAGCAGCTTAGCTTTCGGGTTCGATAGCAATCAGCCCCAGCATTTT.

The CDR3 region is CASRYGTANYGYTF. The CDR3 nucleotides read TGTGCCAGCAGGTACGGGACAGCTAACTATGGCTACACCTTC. The V and J genes are TRBV5-6 and TRBJ1-2; the match to TRBD1 covers 7 bases. The CDR3 is made up of 14 amino acids. Germline V gene lookup returns CDR1 SGHDT and CDR2 YYEEEE. V dropped 5 bases and J dropped 0; count of bases not matched to a gene: 4.

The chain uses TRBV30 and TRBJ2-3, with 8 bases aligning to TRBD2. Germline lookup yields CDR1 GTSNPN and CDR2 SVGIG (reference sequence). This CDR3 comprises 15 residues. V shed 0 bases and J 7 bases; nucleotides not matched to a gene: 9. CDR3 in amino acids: CAWSVIRGGLYTQYF. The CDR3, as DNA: TGTGCCTGGAGTGTAATCCGGGGGGGCCTCTATACGCAGTATTTT.

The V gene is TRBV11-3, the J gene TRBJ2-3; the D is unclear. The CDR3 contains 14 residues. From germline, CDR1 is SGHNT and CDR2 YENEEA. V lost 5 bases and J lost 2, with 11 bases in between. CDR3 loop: CASSPPDNTDTQYF. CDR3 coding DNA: TGTGCCAGCAGCCCTCCCGACAACACAGATACGCAGTATTTT. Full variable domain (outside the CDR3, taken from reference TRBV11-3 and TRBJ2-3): EAGVVQSPRYKIIEKKQPVAFWCNPISGHNTLYWYLQNLGQGPELLIRYENEEAVDDSQLPKDRFSAERLKGVDSTLKIQPAELGDSAVYLCASSPPDNTDTQYFGPGTRLTVL.

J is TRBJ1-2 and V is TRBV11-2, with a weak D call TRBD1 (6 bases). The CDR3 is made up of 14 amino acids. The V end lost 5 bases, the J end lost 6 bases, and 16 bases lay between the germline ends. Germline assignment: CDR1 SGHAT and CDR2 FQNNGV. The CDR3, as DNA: TGTGCCAGCAGCCAGGACAGACGCAGCAATGGCTACACCTTC. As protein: CASSQDRRSNGYTF.

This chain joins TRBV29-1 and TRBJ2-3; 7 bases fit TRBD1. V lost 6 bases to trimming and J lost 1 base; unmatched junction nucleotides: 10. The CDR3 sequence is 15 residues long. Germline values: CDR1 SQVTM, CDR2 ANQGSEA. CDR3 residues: CSVALDRVGTDTQYF. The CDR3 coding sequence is TGCAGCGTCGCCCTCGACAGGGTGGGCACAGATACGCAGTATTTT.

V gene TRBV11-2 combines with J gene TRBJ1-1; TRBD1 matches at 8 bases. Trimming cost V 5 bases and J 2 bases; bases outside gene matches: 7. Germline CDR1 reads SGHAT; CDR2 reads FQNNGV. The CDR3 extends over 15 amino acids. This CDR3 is CASSPLTGGNTEAFF. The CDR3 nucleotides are TGTGCCAGCAGCCCCCTCACAGGGGGAAACACTGAAGCTTTCTTT. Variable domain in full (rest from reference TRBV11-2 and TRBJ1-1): EAGVAQSPRYKIIEKRQSVAFWCNPISGHATLYWYQQILGQGPKLLIQFQNNGVVDDSQLPKDRFSAERLKGVDSTLKIQPAKLEDSAVYLCASSPLTGGNTEAFFGQGTRLTVV.

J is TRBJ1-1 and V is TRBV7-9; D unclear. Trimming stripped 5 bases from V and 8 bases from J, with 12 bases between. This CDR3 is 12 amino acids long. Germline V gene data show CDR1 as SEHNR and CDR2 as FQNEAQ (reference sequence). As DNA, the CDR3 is TGTGCCAGCAGCGACCGGATTGCCGAAGCTTTCTTT. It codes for CASSDRIAEAFF. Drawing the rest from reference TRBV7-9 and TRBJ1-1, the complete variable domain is DTGVSQNPRHKITKRGQNVTFRCDPISEHNRLYWYRQTLGQGPEFLTYFQNEAQLEKSRLLSDRFSAERPKGSFSTLEIQRTEQGDSAMYLCASSDRIAEAFFGQGTRLTVV.